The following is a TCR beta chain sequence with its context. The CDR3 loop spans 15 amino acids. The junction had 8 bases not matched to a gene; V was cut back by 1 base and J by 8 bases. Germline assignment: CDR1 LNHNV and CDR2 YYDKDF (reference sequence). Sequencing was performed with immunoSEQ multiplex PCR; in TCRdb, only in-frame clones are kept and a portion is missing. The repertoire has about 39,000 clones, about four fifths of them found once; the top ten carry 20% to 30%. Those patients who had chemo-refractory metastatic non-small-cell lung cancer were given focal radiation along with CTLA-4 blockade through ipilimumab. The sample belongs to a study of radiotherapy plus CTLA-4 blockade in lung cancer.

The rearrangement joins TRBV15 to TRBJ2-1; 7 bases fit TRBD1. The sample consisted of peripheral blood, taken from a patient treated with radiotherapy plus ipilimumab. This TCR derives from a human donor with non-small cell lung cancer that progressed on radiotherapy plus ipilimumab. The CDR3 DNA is TGTGCCACCAGCAGAGTGAGACAGGGTACGGATGAGCAGTTCTTC. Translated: CATSRVRQGTDEQFF.